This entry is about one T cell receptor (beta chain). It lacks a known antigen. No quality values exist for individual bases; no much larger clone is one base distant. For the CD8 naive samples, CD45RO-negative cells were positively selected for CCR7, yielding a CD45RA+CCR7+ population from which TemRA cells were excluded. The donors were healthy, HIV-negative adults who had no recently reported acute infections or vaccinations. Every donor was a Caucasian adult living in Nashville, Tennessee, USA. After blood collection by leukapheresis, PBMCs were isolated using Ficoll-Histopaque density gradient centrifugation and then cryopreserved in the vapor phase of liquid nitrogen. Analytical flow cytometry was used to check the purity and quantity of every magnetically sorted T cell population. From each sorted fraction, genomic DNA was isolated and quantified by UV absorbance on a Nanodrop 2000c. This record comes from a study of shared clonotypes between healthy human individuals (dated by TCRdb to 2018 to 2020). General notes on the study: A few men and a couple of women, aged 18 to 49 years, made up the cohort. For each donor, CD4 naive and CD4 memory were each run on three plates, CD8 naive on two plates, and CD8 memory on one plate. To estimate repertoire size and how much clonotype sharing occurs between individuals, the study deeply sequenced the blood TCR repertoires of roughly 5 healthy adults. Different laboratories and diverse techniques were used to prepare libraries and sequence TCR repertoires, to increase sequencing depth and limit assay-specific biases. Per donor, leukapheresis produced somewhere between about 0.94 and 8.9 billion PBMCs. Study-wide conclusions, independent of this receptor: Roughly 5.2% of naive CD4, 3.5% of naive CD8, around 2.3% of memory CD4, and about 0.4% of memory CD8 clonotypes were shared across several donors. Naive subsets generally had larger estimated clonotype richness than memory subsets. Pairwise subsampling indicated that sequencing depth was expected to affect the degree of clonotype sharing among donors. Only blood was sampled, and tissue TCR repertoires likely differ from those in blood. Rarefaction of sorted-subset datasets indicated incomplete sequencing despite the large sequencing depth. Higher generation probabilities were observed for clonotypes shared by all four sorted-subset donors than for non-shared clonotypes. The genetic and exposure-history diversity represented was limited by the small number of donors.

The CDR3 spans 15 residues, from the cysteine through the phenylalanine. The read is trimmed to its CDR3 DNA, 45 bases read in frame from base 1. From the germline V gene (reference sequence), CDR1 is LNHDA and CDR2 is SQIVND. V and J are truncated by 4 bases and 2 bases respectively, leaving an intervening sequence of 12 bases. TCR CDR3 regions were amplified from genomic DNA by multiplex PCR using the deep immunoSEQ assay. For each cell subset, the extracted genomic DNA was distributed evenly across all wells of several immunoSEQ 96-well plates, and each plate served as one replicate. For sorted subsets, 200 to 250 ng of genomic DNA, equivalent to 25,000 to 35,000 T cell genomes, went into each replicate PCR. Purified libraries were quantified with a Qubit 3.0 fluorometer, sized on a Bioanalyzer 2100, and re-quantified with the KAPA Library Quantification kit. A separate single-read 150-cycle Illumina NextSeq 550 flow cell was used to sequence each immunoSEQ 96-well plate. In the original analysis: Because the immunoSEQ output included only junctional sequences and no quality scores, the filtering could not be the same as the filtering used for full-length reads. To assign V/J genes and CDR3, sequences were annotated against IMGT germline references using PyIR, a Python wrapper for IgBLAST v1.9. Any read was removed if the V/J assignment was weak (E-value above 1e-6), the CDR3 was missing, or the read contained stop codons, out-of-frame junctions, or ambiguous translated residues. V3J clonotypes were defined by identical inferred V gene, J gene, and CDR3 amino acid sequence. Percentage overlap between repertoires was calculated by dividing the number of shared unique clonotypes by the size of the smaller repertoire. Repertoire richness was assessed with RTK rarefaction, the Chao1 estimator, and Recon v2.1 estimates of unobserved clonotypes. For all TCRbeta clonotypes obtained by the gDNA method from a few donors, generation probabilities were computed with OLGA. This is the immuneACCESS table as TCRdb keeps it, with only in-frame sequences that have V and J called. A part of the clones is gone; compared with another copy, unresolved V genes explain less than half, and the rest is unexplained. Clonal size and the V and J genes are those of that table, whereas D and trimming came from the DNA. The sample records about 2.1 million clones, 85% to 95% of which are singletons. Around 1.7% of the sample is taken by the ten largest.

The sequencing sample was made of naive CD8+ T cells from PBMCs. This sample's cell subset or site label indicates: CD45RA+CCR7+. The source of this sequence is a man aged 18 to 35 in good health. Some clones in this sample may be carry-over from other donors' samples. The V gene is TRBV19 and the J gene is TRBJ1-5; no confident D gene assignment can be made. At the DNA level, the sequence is TGTGCCAGTAGTACTCGACGTGAGGGCAATCAGCCCCAGCATTTT. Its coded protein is CASSTRREGNQPQHF.